This record covers a single TCR beta chain. Antigen specificity is unknown. This entry belongs to a study of Ad26.COV2.S vaccination and SARS-CoV-2 variants. Study background: The vaccine Ad26.COV2.S was put into the muscle once, or twice with 56 days between.

Study findings and constraints: Total T cell responses may have been underestimated by the TCR breadth and depth analyses.

Stated treatment: around 19 received Ad26.COV2.S at low or high dose, single or two shots; 5 received placebo; per-sample allocation not given. Sampling took place 63 days after the first vaccine or placebo injection. An adult of 18-55 years in Boston served as donor. Profiled with immunoSEQ multiplex PCR; TCRdb holds only in-frame clones, not every one. There are about 350,000 clones in the sample; 70% to 90% occur only once, and 3.3% lies in the top ten. Sequences were derived from peripheral blood, sampled in a trial of Ad26.COV2.S vaccine versus placebo. The receptor was isolated from a person between 18 and 65 years old who received the Ad26.COV2.S COVID-19 vaccine or a placebo.

CDR3 residues: CASSLRSVKGNRYGYTF. For the CDR3, the DNA is TGTGCCAGCAGCTTGAGATCAGTGAAGGGGAACCGGTATGGCTACACCTTC. The V and J genes are TRBV5-8 and TRBJ1-2; D is possibly TRBD1 (5 bases). In germline, CDR1 is SGHTS, CDR2 YDEGEE. Trimming cost V 1 base and J 5 bases, with 21 bases left between them. The CDR3 has 17 amino acids.